This T cell receptor (beta chain) was identified in a study of metastatic and nonmetastatic thyroid tumors. All patients reached thyroid surgery having received no treatment beforehand. Germline values: CDR1 GTSNPN, CDR2 SVGIG (reference sequence). The V end lost 3 bases, the J end lost 0 bases, and 14 bases lay between the germline ends. The CDR3 length is 16 residues. This clone was observed at least ten times. Its antigen is unknown. Notes on the study in general: Malignant thyroid tumors reportedly had TCR beta diversity that was significantly higher than in benign nodules, in blood and tumor.

Per the authors' pipeline: A papillary thyroid cancer distant-metastasis classifier was built from CDR3 differences across clinicopathological groups. TCRdb reprocessed the PCR reads via MiXCR. The V and J calls were determined by TCRdb, not by the authors. The data hold about 39,000 clones, with approximately 19% observed a single time. The TCR was taken from a female donor with papillary thyroid cancer or a benign thyroid nodule (not recorded which). Some clones in this sample may be carry-over from other donors' samples. The source material was blood. The chain combines TRBV30 with TRBJ2-2, with a weak D call TRBD1 (7 bases). This chain's CDR3 is CAWRADRDSNTGELFF. In DNA form, the CDR3 reads TGTGCCTGGAGGGCCGACAGGGACTCGAACACCGGGGAGCTGTTTTTT.